Detailed here is one T cell receptor (beta chain). Its antigen is not identified. This sample was included in a study of beta chain features in type 1 diabetes. Study at large: The examined sorted cells totaled 110 million or so across samples. Findings of the study overall: Type 1 diabetes patients showed fewer insertions and more deletions at VDJ junctions. Type 1 diabetes patients showed a moderate but significant shortening of TCRB CDR3s in all four CD4+ subsets.

The authors sorted CD4+ naive, central memory, regulatory and stem cell-like memory cells via CD45RO/CCR7/CD25/CD127/CD95/CD27. The ends lost 2 bases at V and 12 bases at J; junction bases unmatched: 12. This CDR3 is 15 amino acids long. Per the germline V gene, CDR1 is SGHTA and CDR2 is FQGNSA. Since all of the isolated RNA was reverse transcribed, expressed TCRB transcripts were what got sequenced. Clones were read by immunoSEQ multiplex PCR, and TCRdb kept only the in-frame ones, dropping some. This table holds about 150,000 clones, 11% found once. Sequencing input: central memory CD4+ T cells from blood. The chain joins TRBV7-2 to TRBJ2-3; 9 nucleotides match TRBD2. This receptor was taken from a man aged 18 to 30 in good health. The CDR3 is CASSLMGTSSGAQYF. CDR3 coding DNA: TGTGCCAGCAGCTTAATGGGGACTAGCTCCGGGGCACAGTATTTT.